The 15 T cell receptor beta chains presented below share a single source sample, sequenced in a study of cytomegalovirus exposure and HLA in healthy donors (dated by TCRdb to the late 2010s). Libraries were built with the immunoSEQ multiplex PCR assay. The multiplex PCR relied on a mix of 60 forward primers for TCR Vbeta segments and 13 reverse primers for TCR Jbeta segments. The table was pulled from immuneACCESS by TCRdb, which kept in-frame rearrangements only. Such tables lose some clones; where checked, under half of the loss comes from unresolved V genes, and the rest has no known cause. The sample table shows about 150,000 clones, and approximately 82% are seen once. Of the sample, more than 6.5% falls within the top ten clones. The sequencing input was PBMCs. Receptors were obtained from a woman in her 50s in good health and CMV-seropositive.

In this sample, this clone turned up a few times. The genes are TRBV2 and TRBJ2-3; possible D gene TRBD1, 5 bases. Per the germline V gene, CDR1 is SNHLY and CDR2 is FYNNEI. V was clipped by 8 bases and J by 2 bases, with 14 bases between them. The length of the CDR3 is 14 residues. The CDR3 DNA follows: TGTGCCAGCCAGGGAATTCGAGACACAGATACGCAGTATTTT. As protein: CASQGIRDTDTQYF. Combining the CDR3 with reference TRBV2 and TRBJ2-3 gives the whole variable domain EPEVTQTPSHQVTQMGQEVILRCVPISNHLYFYWYRQILGQKVEFLVSFYNNEISEKSEIFDDQFSVERPDGSNFTLKIRSTKLEDSAMYFCASQGIRDTDTQYFGPGTRLTVL.

The chain is built from TRBV27 and TRBJ1-5, with D perhaps matching TRBD1 (5 bases). V was shortened by 4 bases and J by 6 bases, with 10 bases between the two germline ends. Germline V gene sequence: CDR1 MNHEY, CDR2 SMNVEV (reference sequence). This CDR3 contains 13 residues. The CDR3, as DNA: TGTGCCAGCAGTTCAGGGATCAGTCAGCCCCAGCATTTT. Its protein product is CASSSGISQPQHF.

The rearrangement links TRBV30 to TRBJ1-4, with 10 nucleotides matching TRBD1. The CDR3 length is 14 residues. Unmatched junction bases numbered 5, after V lost 2 bases and J lost 8 bases. The germline CDR1 and CDR2 sequences are GTSNPN and SVGIG (reference sequence). The chain's CDR3 is CAWSPDRGREKLFF. The CDR3 DNA reads TGTGCCTGGAGTCCGGACAGGGGGAGGGAAAAACTGTTTTTT.

CDR3 sequence (DNA): TGTGCCAGCTCACTTAATGGAGGGGATGGCTACACCTTC. This translates into CASSLNGGDGYTF. The V and J genes are TRBV18 and TRBJ1-2; D may be TRBD1 (5 bases). The V end lost 4 bases, the J end lost 6 bases, and 12 bases lay between the germline ends. Germline V CDR1 and CDR2: KGHSH, LQKENI. The CDR3 covers 13 residues.

The chain links TRBV5-1 to TRBJ2-7, with D perhaps matching TRBD1 (6 bases). The CDR3 covers 15 residues. Germline assignment: CDR1 SGHRS and CDR2 YFSETQ. The V and J ends lost 1 base and 2 bases respectively, with 13 bases between them. CDR3 in DNA: TGCGCCAGCAGCTTGCAGCGCAGGGGCCCCTACGAGCAGTACTTC. Translation gives CASSLQRRGPYEQYF. The full variable domain, with the rest looked up from reference TRBV5-1 and TRBJ2-7, is KAGVTQTPRYLIKTRGQQVTLSCSPISGHRSVSWYQQTPGQGLQFLFEYFSETQRNKGNFPGRFSGRQFSNSRSEMNVSTLELGDSALYLCASSLQRRGPYEQYFGPGTRLTVT.

The rearrangement joins TRBV15 to TRBJ2-3; D possibly corresponds to TRBD1 (6 bases). This CDR3 is built from 15 residues. The germline V and J ends were trimmed by 6 bases and 0 bases, with 13 bases remaining between them. CDR1 is LNHNV, CDR2 YYDKDF, per germline (reference sequence). The CDR3 here is CATSPDRLSTDTQYF. The CDR3 nucleotides read TGTGCCACCAGTCCCGACAGGCTCAGCACAGATACGCAGTATTTT.

The chain recombines TRBV9 with TRBJ1-4; TRBD1 matches 8 bases. V lost 0 bases, J lost 3 bases, and 4 bases stayed unmatched. This CDR3 has 16 amino acids. Germline V gene lookup returns CDR1 SGDLS and CDR2 YYNGEE. CDR3 in amino acids: CASSVAGTGPNEKLFF. Written as DNA, the CDR3 is TGTGCCAGCAGCGTAGCTGGGACAGGCCCTAATGAAAAACTGTTTTTT.

The chain has TRBV25-1 and TRBJ2-6, with TRBD2 matching 13 bases. This CDR3 has 14 residues. The germline V gene encodes CDR1 MGHDK and CDR2 SYGVNS. J lost 13 bases, V lost 7 bases, and 7 bases had no gene match. The CDR3 DNA reads as TGTGCCAGCAAGGGACTAGCGGGGCCAGGGGTCCTGACTTTC. It is translated as CASKGLAGPGVLTF.

The V call is TRBV5-1, the J call TRBJ2-5; 7 bases align to TRBD1. Per germline, CDR1 SGHRS and CDR2 YFSETQ. Trimming took 4 bases from V and 5 from J; bases not matched to a gene: 8. CDR3 length equals 14 residues. This CDR3 reads CASSAGTEMETQYF. The DNA for the CDR3 is TGCGCCAGCAGCGCCGGGACAGAAATGGAGACCCAGTACTTC.

This clone came up once. The chain recombines TRBV10-1 with TRBJ2-7, with D uncertain. The ends were cut back, 0 bases at V and 4 bases at J, with 7 bases in the middle. The CDR3 loop spans 13 amino acids. Germline V gene data show CDR1 as WNHNN and CDR2 as SYGVQD (reference sequence). CDR3 nucleotides: TGCGCCAGCAGTGAGTCAAGTCGGTACGAGCAGTACTTC. Translating gives CASSESSRYEQYF.

V usage is TRBV7-8 and J usage is TRBJ1-2; possibly TRBD1 for D (6 bases). There are 17 residues in the CDR3. Per the germline V gene, CDR1 is SGHVS and CDR2 is FQNEAQ. V gave up 6 bases and J gave up 0 bases, with 20 bases separating them. The DNA for the CDR3 is TGTGCCAGCAGTTCACAGGGCCGGGGCTCCCCTAACTATGGCTACACCTTC. This sequence encodes CASSSQGRGSPNYGYTF.

A few counts support this clone. CDR3 nucleotides: TGCAGCGTTGACGACAGGACCTCTGGAAACACCATATATTTT. The encoded protein is CSVDDRTSGNTIYF. This sequence joins TRBV29-1 and TRBJ1-3, with D perhaps TRBD1 (6 bases). The CDR3 totals 14 residues. The V gene lost 3 bases and the J gene lost 0 bases, with 9 bases spanning the gap. Germline assignment: CDR1 SQVTM and CDR2 ANQGSEA.

The genes are TRBV7-9 and TRBJ1-2, with 7 positions matching TRBD1. With 5 bases clipped from V and 8 bases from J, the junction kept 8 bases outside the gene matches. The CDR3 runs 13 residues. CDR1 and CDR2 from the germline V gene are SEHNR and FQNEAQ (reference sequence). The CDR3: CASSPGQVAGYTF. The CDR3 DNA reads as TGTGCCAGCAGCCCTGGACAGGTGGCCGGCTACACCTTC.

The DNA of the CDR3 is TGTGCCAGCAGCCCGGAGGTCGGGTCTGAGCAGTTCTTC. It specifies CASSPEVGSEQFF. This chain uses TRBV7-8 with TRBJ2-1; D perhaps matches TRBD2 (5 bases). This CDR3 comprises 13 residues. V lost 5 bases and J lost 9, with 14 bases in between. CDR1 is SGHVS, CDR2 FQNEAQ, per germline.

The J gene is TRBJ2-1, the V gene TRBV4-1; D ambiguous. Germline CDR1 is MGHRA and CDR2 is YSYEKL. This CDR3 comprises 11 residues. V lost 6 bases and J lost 4, with 4 bases in between. CDR3 in DNA: TGCGCCAGCAGGGAGTACAATGAGCAGTTCTTC. Residues: CASREYNEQFF.